A selection of T cell receptor beta chains follows, all from one sample in a study of T cells in Graves' hyperthyroidism and ophthalmopathy. TCRdb re-derived calls from the multiplex PCR reads in MiXCR, one entry per CDR3 protein. The table records approximately 370,000 distinct CDR3 sequences, about 15% of them present only once. The sample taken for sequencing was blood. Receptors originate from a woman aged 25-40 years with Graves' hyperthyroidism. CDR3s include the opening cysteine and the closing phenylalanine or tryptophan. D genes are given only for firm matches. Expanded clones are given a class, and other clones once, few, many or no size at all.

j_call v_call d_call clone_size cdr3_aa cdr3_nt
TRBJ2-7 TRBV2 TRBD1 many CASRGDRNPSYEQYF TGTGCCAGCAGGGGGGACAGGAATCCCTCCTACGAGCAGTACTTC
TRBJ1-2 TRBV18 TRBD1 many CASSPRTGYGYTF TGTGCCAGCTCACCCAGGACAGGGTATGGCTACACCTTC
TRBJ2-3 TRBV6-1 NA many CASSRFPGDPTDTQYF TGTGCCAGCAGTAGATTTCCAGGGGACCCCACAGATACGCAGTATTTT
TRBJ2-1 TRBV5-6 TRBD2 few CASSWGSGREYNEQFF TGTGCCAGCAGCTGGGGGAGCGGGAGGGAATACAATGAGCAGTTCTTC
TRBJ2-1 TRBV20-1 NA few CSAPYHSYNEQFF TGCAGTGCTCCATATCACTCCTACAATGAGCAGTTCTTC
TRBJ2-7 TRBV12-3/TRBV12-4 NA many CASSLFTGLYEQYF TGTGCCAGCAGTTTATTCACAGGGCTCTACGAGCAGTACTTC
TRBJ2-1 TRBV7-9 NA NA CASSLGFSGTRSYNEQFF TGTGCCAGCAGCTTAGGGTTCTCCGGGACACGCTCCTACAATGAGCAGTTCTTC
TRBJ2-1 TRBV2 TRBD1 many CASSEAPDRVVNEQFF TGTGCCAGCAGTGAAGCCCCGGACAGGGTGGTAAATGAGCAGTTCTTC
TRBJ2-7 TRBV27 TRBD2 many CASSEASGSYEQYF TGTGCCAGCAGTGAGGCTAGCGGGAGCTACGAGCAGTACTTC
TRBJ2-4 TRBV5-1 TRBD1 many CASSPTTGGASAKNIQYF TGCGCCAGCAGCCCCACAACAGGGGGCGCTTCGGCCAAAAACATTCAGTACTTC
TRBJ1-3 TRBV19 NA NA CASSWPSSSGNTIYF TGTGCCAGCTCGTGGCCCTCAAGCTCTGGAAACACCATATATTTT
TRBJ2-1 TRBV3-1 NA NA CASSLDSREQFF TGTGCCAGCAGCCTGGACTCTCGAGAGCAGTTCTTC
TRBJ2-7 TRBV18 TRBD2 many CASSRGTSGITYEQYF TGTGCCAGCTCCCGGGGAACTAGCGGGATCACCTACGAGCAGTACTTC
TRBJ2-2 TRBV28 TRBD1 NA CASSWDRGTGELFF TGTGCCAGCAGTTGGGACAGGGGGACCGGGGAGCTGTTTTTT
TRBJ2-5 TRBV20-1 NA many CSARDLGAQETQYF TGCAGTGCTAGAGATCTGGGGGCCCAAGAGACCCAGTACTTC
TRBJ1-3 TRBV28 NA many CASSLPGNTIYF TGTGCCAGCAGCCTTCCTGGAAACACCATATATTTT
TRBJ1-6 TRBV27 TRBD1 NA CASSLLTGGSYNSPLHF TGTGCCAGCAGTTTATTGACAGGGGGCTCCTATAATTCACCCCTCCACTTT
TRBJ1-6 TRBV15 NA NA CATSRDGTTNSPLHF TGTGCCACCAGCAGAGACGGGACAACAAATTCACCCCTCCACTTT
TRBJ2-1 TRBV14 TRBD2 NA CASSPLTSGSANEQFF TGTGCCAGCAGCCCACTGACTAGCGGGAGCGCAAATGAGCAGTTCTTC
TRBJ2-1 TRBV24-1 NA NA CATTANSYNEQFF TGTGCCACCACTGCCAATTCCTACAATGAGCAGTTCTTC
TRBJ1-1 TRBV20-1 NA NA CSAHPKGGRGRNTEAFF TGCAGTGCTCACCCGAAGGGGGGACGTGGAAGGAACACTGAAGCTTTCTTT
TRBJ2-7 TRBV29-1 NA many CSVESGHPDEQYF TGCAGCGTTGAATCGGGACACCCAGACGAGCAGTACTTC
TRBJ1-5 TRBV3-1 NA many CASSQAVGDQPQHF TGTGCCAGCAGCCAAGCCGTGGGCGATCAGCCCCAGCATTTT
TRBJ2-6 TRBV11-2 NA many CASSQTGANVLTF TGTGCCAGCAGCCAAACCGGGGCCAACGTCCTGACTTTC
TRBJ2-7 TRBV6-2/TRBV6-3 NA few CASIVGINGEQYF TGTGCCAGCATTGTGGGGATTAATGGCGAGCAGTACTTC
TRBJ1-1 TRBV3-1 NA many CASSGGGRGTEAFF TGTGCCAGCAGCGGGGGGGGTAGAGGTACTGAAGCTTTCTTT
TRBJ2-3 TRBV5-5 TRBD2 NA CASSSPILLAGTDTQYF TGTGCCAGCAGCTCCCCCATCCTACTAGCGGGGACAGATACGCAGTATTTT
TRBJ2-7 TRBV6-1 NA many CATDVGPGEQYF TGTGCCACGGACGTCGGACCCGGCGAGCAGTACTTC
TRBJ1-6 TRBV18 TRBD1 NA CASSPETGNSPLHF TGTGCCAGCTCACCAGAGACAGGGAATTCACCCCTCCACTTT
TRBJ2-7 TRBV6-1 TRBD1 NA CASRPPGTASYEQYF TGTGCCAGCAGGCCTCCCGGGACAGCTTCCTACGAGCAGTACTTC
TRBJ1-5 TRBV20-1 NA NA CSARDRMNQPQHF TGCAGTGCTAGAGACAGGATGAATCAGCCCCAGCATTTT
TRBJ2-1 TRBV3-1 TRBD2 few CASSQEREGPHEQFF TGTGCCAGCAGCCAAGAGCGGGAGGGCCCCCATGAGCAGTTCTTC
TRBJ2-7 TRBV5-1 NA NA CASSWVGGIVDEQYF TGCGCCAGCAGCTGGGTCGGCGGGATTGTAGACGAGCAGTACTTC
TRBJ2-3 TRBV27 TRBD2 many CASRPTSGRALGTDTQYF TGTGCCAGCAGACCGACTAGCGGGAGGGCCCTAGGCACAGATACGCAGTATTTT
TRBJ1-5 TRBV24-1 NA many CATSEPEEAQQPQHF TGTGCCACCAGTGAACCAGAGGAGGCCCAACAGCCCCAGCATTTT
TRBJ2-1 TRBV20-1 TRBD2 NA CSAKANLAGAYNGQFF TGCAGTGCCAAGGCGAATCTAGCGGGGGCATACAATGGGCAGTTCTTC
TRBJ2-4 TRBV11-3 NA few CASSSVAKNIQYF TGTGCCAGCAGCTCGGTAGCCAAAAACATTCAGTACTTC
TRBJ1-4 TRBV4-1 TRBD1 many CASSRQPGQGTEKLFF TGCGCCAGCAGCCGGCAACCGGGACAGGGAACCGAAAAACTGTTTTTT
TRBJ1-4 TRBV3-1 NA many CASSQDFQTLGGSEKLFF TGTGCCAGCAGCCAAGATTTCCAGACTCTGGGGGGAAGTGAAAAACTGTTTTTT
TRBJ2-5 TRBV7-6 TRBD1 NA CASSLTQGAGETQYF TGTGCCAGCAGCTTAACACAGGGGGCTGGGGAGACCCAGTACTTC
TRBJ1-1 TRBV29-1 NA NA CSVVALDSQEAFF TGCAGCGTTGTCGCTCTGGATTCACAGGAAGCTTTCTTT
TRBJ2-7 TRBV7-2 TRBD2 few CASSPPSGSRNEQYF TGTGCCAGCAGCCCCCCTAGCGGGAGCAGGAACGAGCAGTACTTC
TRBJ2-7 TRBV28 TRBD2 many CASSLSPGAGGRPDEQYF TGTGCCAGCAGTTTATCCCCCGGGGCGGGAGGACGTCCAGACGAGCAGTACTTC
TRBJ2-1 TRBV6-1 TRBD2 many CATGTSGSMHEQFF TGTGCCACGGGAACTAGCGGGAGTATGCATGAGCAGTTCTTC
TRBJ2-7 TRBV7-2 NA few CASSLFVVSYEQYF TGTGCCAGCAGCTTATTTGTGGTCTCCTACGAGCAGTACTTC
TRBJ2-5 TRBV2 TRBD2 many CASSEGREGLETQYF TGTGCCAGCAGTGAGGGGCGGGAGGGCCTCGAGACCCAGTACTTC
TRBJ2-1 TRBV11-2 TRBD2 few CASSLGGGTSGRYNEQFF TGTGCCAGCAGCTTAGGGGGGGGGACTAGCGGGAGGTATAATGAGCAGTTCTTC
TRBJ2-5 TRBV7-2 TRBD2 many CASSWGGEGQETQYF TGTGCCAGCAGCTGGGGGGGAGAGGGCCAAGAGACCCAGTACTTC
TRBJ1-1 TRBV29-1 NA few CSAVAGGTEAFF TGCAGCGCCGTAGCCGGGGGAACTGAAGCTTTCTTT